The present T cell receptor beta chain was sequenced within a study of CD8+ T cells in alopecia areata. Across the study: Administration of oral tofacitinib to treated patients was at 5 to 10 mg twice daily. Treated patients' severity was scored by percentage of affected scalp area. Study conclusions and caveats: Among patients, TCR sharing was less clear than in mice, a difference possibly due in part to HLA diversity in the patient population. Sequencing of scalp samples also includes resident alphabeta T cells from normal skin.

Treatment meaning: oral pan-JAK inhibitor, 5-10 mg twice daily. TCR sequencing used cDNA made by reverse transcription of extracted RNA. Sequencing used immunoSEQ multiplex PCR; TCRdb keeps in-frame clones, though not all of them. The sample lists about 160,000 clones, roughly 65% occurring once. In regard to this clone: Its antigen is still unknown.

The germline gives CDR1 ENHRY, CDR2 SYGVKD. This CDR3 has 14 residues. The V gene lost 4 bases and the J gene lost 6 bases, with 16 bases spanning the gap. V gene TRBV10-3 combines with J gene TRBJ2-7; perhaps D is TRBD1 or TRBD2 (5 bases each). This receptor was obtained from a human donor with alopecia areata. The sequences come from CD4+ T cells sorted from blood, collected at week 4, from a patient treated with tofacitinib. The CDR3 sequence: CAISVTGTPTEQYF. CDR3 sequence (DNA): TGTGCCATCAGTGTAACCGGGACCCCAACCGAGCAGTACTTC.